A single sample is the source of the 9 T cell receptor beta chains below, sequenced in a study of patients and donors after allogeneic stem cell transplantation. From the RT-PCR reads, TCRdb called clonotypes with MiXCR, one entry per CDR3 protein. This sample has about 230,000 distinct CDR3 sequences, with 12% to 15% found just once. The specimen was blood, either unsorted or a sorted T cell fraction (not recorded which). The source is a human donor who was either an allogeneic HSCT recipient or a stem cell or donor lymphocyte infusion donor (not recorded which). It is not recorded whose cells these are; they may come from a transplant donor.

The J gene is TRBJ2-1, the V gene TRBV5-1; D perhaps matches TRBD1 (9 bases). Looked up from germline, CDR1 is SGHRS and CDR2 is YFSETQ. The CDR3 loop spans 16 amino acids. V was cut by 0 bases and J by 6 bases, with 16 bases left in between. The CDR3, as DNA: TGCGCCAGCAGCTTGGCACAGGGGGCGGGGGGCAATGAGCAGTTCTTC. It is translated as CASSLAQGAGGNEQFF.

The sample holds many counts of this clonotype. The chain recombines TRBV5-4 with TRBJ1-1, with D uncertain. Trimming removed 3 bases from V and 3 bases from J, with 9 bases in between. CDR1 and CDR2 (germline): SGHNT, YYREEE (reference sequence). The CDR3 totals 13 residues. CDR3 nucleotides: TGTGCCAGCAGCTCTCGGATGTACACTGAAGCTTTCTTT. It specifies CASSSRMYTEAFF.

This clonotype was observed at least ten times. The chain carries TRBV27 and TRBJ1-1; tentatively, D is TRBD1 (5 bases). The length of the CDR3 is 13 residues. V lost 5 bases to trimming and J lost 2 bases, with 9 bases between them. Germline V gene lookup returns CDR1 MNHEY and CDR2 SMNVEV (reference sequence). The CDR3 loop is CASSPTVNTEAFF. The CDR3 nucleotides read TGTGCCAGCAGTCCGACAGTAAACACTGAAGCTTTCTTT.

The table lists this clonotype with many counts. CDR3 sequence: CASSFAAQETQYF. CDR3 coding DNA: TGCGCCAGCAGCTTTGCGGCACAAGAGACCCAGTACTTC. J is TRBJ2-5 and V is TRBV5-1; unclear D gene. Trimming removed 2 bases from V and 2 bases from J, with 7 bases in between. This CDR3 spans 13 amino acids. Germline assignment: CDR1 SGHRS and CDR2 YFSETQ.

This clonotype was seen repeatedly, ten times or more. V is TRBV5-1 and J is TRBJ2-1; 15 bases are shared with TRBD2. V lost 3 bases, J lost 2 bases, and 3 bases stayed unmatched. The CDR3 is 17 residues long. CDR1 and CDR2 from the germline V gene are SGHRS and YFSETQ. The CDR3 loop reads CASSWGLAGGPYNEQFF. Written as DNA, the CDR3 is TGCGCCAGCAGCTGGGGACTAGCGGGAGGACCCTACAATGAGCAGTTCTTC. The full variable domain, in which reference TRBV5-1 and TRBJ2-1 provide the parts outside the CDR3, is KAGVTQTPRYLIKTRGQQVTLSCSPISGHRSVSWYQQTPGQGLQFLFEYFSETQRNKGNFPGRFSGRQFSNSRSEMNVSTLELGDSALYLCASSWGLAGGPYNEQFFGPGTRLTVL.

Of note for this clonotype: With a much larger clone just one base away, this may be a read error. CDR3 sequence reads: CASSMRQNQHF. CDR3 DNA sequence: TGTGCCAGCAGTATGCGACAGAACCAGCACTTC. V gene TRBV12-3 or TRBV12-4 combines with J gene TRBJ2-4; possibly TRBD1 for D (5 bases). The CDR3 consists of 11 residues.

This clonotype has only a few counts. J is TRBJ1-3 and V is TRBV27, with unresolved D. V gave up 10 bases and J gave up 8 bases, with 6 bases separating them. This CDR3 comprises 9 residues. The germline gives CDR1 MNHEY, CDR2 SMNVEV (reference sequence). This CDR3 reads CAKGHTIYF. CDR3 DNA: TGTGCCAAGGGCCACACCATATATTTT.

The CDR3 protein is CASKRRQGNEQYF. For the CDR3, the DNA is TGTGCCAGCAAGCGGAGGCAGGGAAACGAGCAGTACTTC. The chain employs TRBV27 and TRBJ2-7; either TRBD1 or TRBD2 may fit D (5 bases each). CDR3 length: 13 residues. V gave up 7 bases and J gave up 5 bases, with 15 bases separating them. Germline V lookup: CDR1 MNHEY, CDR2 SMNVEV (reference sequence).

This clonotype was picked up a small number of times. The V and J genes are TRBV7-8 and TRBJ1-5, with D possibly being TRBD1 (5 bases). Trimming removed 2 bases from V and 0 bases from J, with 14 bases in between. The CDR3 contains 17 residues. Germline CDR1 reads SGHVS; CDR2 reads FQNEAQ. CDR3 loop: CASSLWQTDYSNQPQHF. As DNA, the CDR3 is TGTGCCAGCAGCTTATGGCAGACAGACTATAGCAATCAGCCCCAGCATTTT.